This T cell receptor (beta chain) was recorded in a study of cytomegalovirus exposure and HLA in healthy donors. V was shortened by 2 bases and J by 7 bases, with 9 bases between the two germline ends. Looked up from germline, CDR1 is SGHVS and CDR2 is FQNEAQ. CDR3 length: 13 amino acids. Using immunoSEQ multiplex PCR, the repertoire was profiled, and TCRdb retains in-frame clones only, with some absent. The sample shows fewer than 90,000 clones, around 82% of them seen only once. This TCR derives from a woman aged 18-29 years in good health and CMV-seropositive. The chain uses TRBV7-8 and TRBJ1-3; D gene unclear. Sequenced input: PBMCs. The CDR3 reads CASSLSVANTIYF. The CDR3 bases are TGTGCCAGCAGCTTATCTGTGGCCAACACCATATATTTT. The full variable domain, rest sourced from reference TRBV7-8 and TRBJ1-3, is GAGVSQSPRYKVAKRGQDVALRCDPISGHVSLFWYQQALGQGPEFLTYFQNEAQLDKSGLPSDRFFAERPEGSVSTLKIQRTQQEDSAVYLCASSLSVANTIYFGEGSWLTVV.